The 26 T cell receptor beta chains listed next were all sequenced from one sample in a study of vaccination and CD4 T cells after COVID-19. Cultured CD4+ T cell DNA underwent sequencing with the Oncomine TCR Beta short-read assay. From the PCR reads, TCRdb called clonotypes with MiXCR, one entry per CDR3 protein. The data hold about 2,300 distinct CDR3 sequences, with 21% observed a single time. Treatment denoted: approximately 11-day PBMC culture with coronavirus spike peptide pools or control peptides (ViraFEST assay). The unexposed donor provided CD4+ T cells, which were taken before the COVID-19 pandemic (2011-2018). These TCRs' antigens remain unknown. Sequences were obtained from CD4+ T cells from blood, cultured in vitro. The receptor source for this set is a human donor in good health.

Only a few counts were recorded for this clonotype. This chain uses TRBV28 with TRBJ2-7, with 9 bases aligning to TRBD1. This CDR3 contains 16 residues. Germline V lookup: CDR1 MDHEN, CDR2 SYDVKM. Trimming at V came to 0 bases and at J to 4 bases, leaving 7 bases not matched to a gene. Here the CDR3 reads CASSLWDRGSSYEQYF. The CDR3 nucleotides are TGTGCCAGCAGTTTATGGGACAGGGGCTCCAGTTACGAGCAGTACTTC.

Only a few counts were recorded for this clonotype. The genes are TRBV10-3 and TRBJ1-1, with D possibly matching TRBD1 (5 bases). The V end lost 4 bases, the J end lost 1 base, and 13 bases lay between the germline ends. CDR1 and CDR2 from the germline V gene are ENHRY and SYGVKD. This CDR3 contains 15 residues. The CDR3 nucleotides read TGTGCCATCAGTGTTGGCCCCGGGGGGAACACTGAAGCTTTCTTT. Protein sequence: CAISVGPGGNTEAFF.

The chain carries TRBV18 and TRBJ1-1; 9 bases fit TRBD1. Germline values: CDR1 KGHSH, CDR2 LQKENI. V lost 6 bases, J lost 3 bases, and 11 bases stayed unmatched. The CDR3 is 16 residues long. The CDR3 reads CASSLTGGGIDTEAFF. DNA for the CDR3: TGTGCCAGCTCTCTCACAGGGGGCGGGATTGACACTGAAGCTTTCTTT.

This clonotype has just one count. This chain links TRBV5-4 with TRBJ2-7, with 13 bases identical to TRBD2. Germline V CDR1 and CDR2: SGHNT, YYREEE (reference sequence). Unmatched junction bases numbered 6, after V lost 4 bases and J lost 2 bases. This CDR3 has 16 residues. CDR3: CASSTGTSGNTYEQYF. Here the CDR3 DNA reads TGTGCCAGCAGCACCGGGACTAGCGGGAATACCTACGAGCAGTACTTC.

The CDR3 here is CASSLGTSGEGTQYF. Here the CDR3 DNA reads TGTGCCAGCAGCTTGGGGACTAGCGGGGAGGGGACCCAGTACTTC. The chain uses TRBV7-3 and TRBJ2-5, with TRBD2 matching over 13 bases. The CDR3 covers 15 residues. Germline V gene sequence: CDR1 SGHTA, CDR2 FQGTGA. Trimming took 3 bases from V and 7 from J; bases not matched to a gene: 5.

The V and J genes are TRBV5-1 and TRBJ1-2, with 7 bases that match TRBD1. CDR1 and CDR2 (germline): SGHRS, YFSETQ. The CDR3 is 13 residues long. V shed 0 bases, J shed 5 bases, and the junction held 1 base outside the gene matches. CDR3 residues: CASSLGDRYGYTF. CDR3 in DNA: TGCGCCAGCAGCTTGGGGGACAGATATGGCTACACCTTC.

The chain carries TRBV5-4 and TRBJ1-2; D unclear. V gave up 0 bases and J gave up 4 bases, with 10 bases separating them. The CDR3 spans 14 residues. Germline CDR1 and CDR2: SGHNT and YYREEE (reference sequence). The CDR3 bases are TGTGCCAGCAGCTTGGTGCGGGAGGTCTATGGCTACACCTTC. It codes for CASSLVREVYGYTF.

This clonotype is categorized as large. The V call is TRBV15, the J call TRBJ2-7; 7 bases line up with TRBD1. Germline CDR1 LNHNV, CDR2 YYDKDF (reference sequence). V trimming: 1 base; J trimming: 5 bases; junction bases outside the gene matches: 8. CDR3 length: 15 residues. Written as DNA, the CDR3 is TGTGCCACCAGCAGAGTCAAAGGGGGCGCGGACGAGCAGTACTTC. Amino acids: CATSRVKGGADEQYF.

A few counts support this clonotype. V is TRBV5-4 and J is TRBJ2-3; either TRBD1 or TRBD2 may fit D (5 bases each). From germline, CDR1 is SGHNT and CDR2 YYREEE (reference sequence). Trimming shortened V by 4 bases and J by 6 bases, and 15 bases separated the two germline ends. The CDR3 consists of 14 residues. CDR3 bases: TGTGCCAGCAGCCCGGACCATGGGGACGATACGCAGTATTTT. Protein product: CASSPDHGDDTQYF.

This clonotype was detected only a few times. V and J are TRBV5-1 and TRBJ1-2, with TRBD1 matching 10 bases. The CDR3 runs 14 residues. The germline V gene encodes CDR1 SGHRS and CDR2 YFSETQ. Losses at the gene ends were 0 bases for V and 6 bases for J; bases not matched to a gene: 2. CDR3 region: CASSLGGTGDGYTF. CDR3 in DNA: TGCGCCAGCAGCTTGGGTGGGACAGGGGATGGCTACACCTTC.

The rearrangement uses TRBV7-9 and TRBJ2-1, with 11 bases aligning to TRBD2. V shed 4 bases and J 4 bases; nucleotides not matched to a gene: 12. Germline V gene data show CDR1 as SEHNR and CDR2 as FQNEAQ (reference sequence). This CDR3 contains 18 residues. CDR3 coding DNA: TGTGCCAGCAGCTCCGTCCTAGCGGGAGGTACCAGTTACAATGAGCAGTTCTTC. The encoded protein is CASSSVLAGGTSYNEQFF.

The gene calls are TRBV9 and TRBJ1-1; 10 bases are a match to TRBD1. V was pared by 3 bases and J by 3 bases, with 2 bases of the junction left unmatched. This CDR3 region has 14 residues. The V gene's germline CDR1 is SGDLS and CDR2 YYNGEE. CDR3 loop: CASSAGQGHTEAFF. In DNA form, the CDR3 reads TGTGCCAGCAGCGCGGGACAGGGGCACACTGAAGCTTTCTTT. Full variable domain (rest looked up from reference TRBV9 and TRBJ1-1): DSGVTQTPKHLITATGQRVTLRCSPRSGDLSVYWYQQSLDQGLQFLIQYYNGEERAKGNILERFSAQQFPDLHSELNLSSLELGDSALYFCASSAGQGHTEAFFGQGTRLTVV.

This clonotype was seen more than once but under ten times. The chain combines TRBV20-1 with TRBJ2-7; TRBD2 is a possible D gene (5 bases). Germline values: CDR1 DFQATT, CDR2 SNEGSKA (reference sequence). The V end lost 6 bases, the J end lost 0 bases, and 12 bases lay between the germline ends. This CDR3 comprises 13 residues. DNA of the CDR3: TGCAGTGCCAGGACTTCTAGCTCCTACGAGCAGTACTTC. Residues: CSARTSSSYEQYF.

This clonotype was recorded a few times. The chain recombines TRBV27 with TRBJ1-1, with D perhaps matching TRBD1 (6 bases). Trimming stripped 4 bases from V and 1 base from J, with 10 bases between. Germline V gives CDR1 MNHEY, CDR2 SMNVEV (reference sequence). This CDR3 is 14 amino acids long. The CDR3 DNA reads TGTGCCAGCAGTTCTATGACAGGGAACACTGAAGCTTTCTTT. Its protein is CASSSMTGNTEAFF.

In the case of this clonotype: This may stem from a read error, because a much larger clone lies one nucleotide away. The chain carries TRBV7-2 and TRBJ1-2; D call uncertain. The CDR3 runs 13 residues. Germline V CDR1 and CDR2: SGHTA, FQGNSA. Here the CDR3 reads CVSSGSQSGGYTF. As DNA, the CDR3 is TGTGTCAGCAGCGGATCCCAAAGTGGTGGCTACACCTTC.

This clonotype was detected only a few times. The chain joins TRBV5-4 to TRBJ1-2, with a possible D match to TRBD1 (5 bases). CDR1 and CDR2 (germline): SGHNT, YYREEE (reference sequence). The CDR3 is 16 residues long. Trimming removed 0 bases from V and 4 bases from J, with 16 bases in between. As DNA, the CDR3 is TGTGCCAGCAGCTTGGATGCAGGGCTGAACGTCTATGGCTACACCTTC. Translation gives CASSLDAGLNVYGYTF.

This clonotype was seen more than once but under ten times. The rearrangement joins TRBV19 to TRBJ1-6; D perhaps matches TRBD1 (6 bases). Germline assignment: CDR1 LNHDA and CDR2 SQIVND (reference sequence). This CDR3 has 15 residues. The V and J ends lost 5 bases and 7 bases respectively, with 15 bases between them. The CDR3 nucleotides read TGTGCCAGTAGTCCCATGGCGGGGGCGAATTCACCCCTCCACTTT. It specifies CASSPMAGANSPLHF.

CDR3: CASSSFGGANVLTF. Here the CDR3 DNA reads TGTGCCAGCAGCTCGTTTGGCGGGGCCAACGTCCTGACTTTC. The chain employs TRBV7-3 and TRBJ2-6, with D uncertain. The V end was cut by 4 bases, the J end by 4 bases, with 8 bases between. The CDR3 length is 14 residues. CDR1 SGHTA and CDR2 FQGTGA come from the germline V gene.

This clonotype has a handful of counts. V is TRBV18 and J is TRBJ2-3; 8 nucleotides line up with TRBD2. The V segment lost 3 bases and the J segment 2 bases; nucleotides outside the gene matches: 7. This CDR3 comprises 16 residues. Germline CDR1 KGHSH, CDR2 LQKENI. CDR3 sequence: CASSPGGGLVTDTQYF. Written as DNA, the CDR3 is TGTGCCAGCTCACCTGGAGGGGGACTAGTCACAGATACGCAGTATTTT.

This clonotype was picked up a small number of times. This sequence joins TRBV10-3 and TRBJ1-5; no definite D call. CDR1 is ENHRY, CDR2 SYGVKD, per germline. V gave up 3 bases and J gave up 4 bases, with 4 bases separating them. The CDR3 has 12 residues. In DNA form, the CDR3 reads TGTGCCATCAGTGAAAAGAATCAGCCCCAGCATTTT. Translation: CAISEKNQPQHF.

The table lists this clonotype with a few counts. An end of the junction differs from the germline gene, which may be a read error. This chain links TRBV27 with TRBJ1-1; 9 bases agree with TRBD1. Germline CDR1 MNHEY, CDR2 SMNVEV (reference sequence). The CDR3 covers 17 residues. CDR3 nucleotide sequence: TGCACCAGCAGTTTATTAGGTTCGGGACAGGGGAACACTGAAGCTTTCTTT. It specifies CTSSLLGSGQGNTEAFF.

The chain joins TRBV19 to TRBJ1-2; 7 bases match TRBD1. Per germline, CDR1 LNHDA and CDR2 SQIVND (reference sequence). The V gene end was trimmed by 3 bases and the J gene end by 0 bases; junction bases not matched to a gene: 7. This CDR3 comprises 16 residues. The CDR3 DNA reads TGTGCCAGTAGTATTGGAGGGACAGTTGCTAACTATGGCTACACCTTC. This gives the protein CASSIGGTVANYGYTF.

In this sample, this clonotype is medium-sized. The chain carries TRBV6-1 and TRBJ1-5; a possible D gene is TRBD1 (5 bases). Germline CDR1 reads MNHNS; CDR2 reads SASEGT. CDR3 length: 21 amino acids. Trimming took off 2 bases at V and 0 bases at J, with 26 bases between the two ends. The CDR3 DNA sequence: TGTGCCAGCAGTGAACAGCCCGGGGGAGCCGCATTTCGTTATAGCAATCAGCCCCAGCATTTT. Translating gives CASSEQPGGAAFRYSNQPQHF.

CDR3 sequence (DNA): TGCAGCGCTACCCGTCAGGTGAACACTGAAGCTTTCTTT. Its protein is CSATRQVNTEAFF. The chain links TRBV29-1 to TRBJ1-1; D is undetermined. The CDR3 totals 13 residues. Germline loops: CDR1 SQVTM, CDR2 ANQGSEA. V was pared by 7 bases and J by 0 bases, with 12 bases between.

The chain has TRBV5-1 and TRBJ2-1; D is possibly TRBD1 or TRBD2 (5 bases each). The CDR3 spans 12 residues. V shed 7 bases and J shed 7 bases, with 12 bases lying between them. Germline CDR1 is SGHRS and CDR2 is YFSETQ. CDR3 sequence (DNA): TGCGCCAGCGGGGTTTGGGGGAATGAGCAGTTCTTC. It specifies CASGVWGNEQFF.

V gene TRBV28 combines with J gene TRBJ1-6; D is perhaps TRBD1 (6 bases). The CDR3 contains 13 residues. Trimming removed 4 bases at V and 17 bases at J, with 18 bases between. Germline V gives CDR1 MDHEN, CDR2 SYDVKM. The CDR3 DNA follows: TGTGCCAGCAGTTCCTTGAACAGGGAAAGCGTCCACTTT. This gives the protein CASSSLNRESVHF.